A single T cell receptor (beta chain) is shown here with its context. The sample comes from a study of blood T cell repertoires in COVID-19. There are 15 residues in the CDR3. V was pared by 6 bases and J by 7 bases, with 22 bases between. Germline CDR1 reads LNHDA; CDR2 reads SQIVND (reference sequence). Only in-frame clones appear in the TCRdb table, and some are missing; sequencing was by immunoSEQ multiplex PCR. The sample has under 140,000 clones; around 79% are singletons. The sequence was collected from a woman older than 75 with active or convalescent COVID-19. Sequencing input: peripheral blood. The J gene is TRBJ2-7, the V gene TRBV19; D is uncertain. The CDR3 reads CASSENPSIVREQYF. CDR3 DNA sequence: TGTGCCAGTAGCGAAAATCCCTCAATAGTACGGGAGCAGTACTTC.